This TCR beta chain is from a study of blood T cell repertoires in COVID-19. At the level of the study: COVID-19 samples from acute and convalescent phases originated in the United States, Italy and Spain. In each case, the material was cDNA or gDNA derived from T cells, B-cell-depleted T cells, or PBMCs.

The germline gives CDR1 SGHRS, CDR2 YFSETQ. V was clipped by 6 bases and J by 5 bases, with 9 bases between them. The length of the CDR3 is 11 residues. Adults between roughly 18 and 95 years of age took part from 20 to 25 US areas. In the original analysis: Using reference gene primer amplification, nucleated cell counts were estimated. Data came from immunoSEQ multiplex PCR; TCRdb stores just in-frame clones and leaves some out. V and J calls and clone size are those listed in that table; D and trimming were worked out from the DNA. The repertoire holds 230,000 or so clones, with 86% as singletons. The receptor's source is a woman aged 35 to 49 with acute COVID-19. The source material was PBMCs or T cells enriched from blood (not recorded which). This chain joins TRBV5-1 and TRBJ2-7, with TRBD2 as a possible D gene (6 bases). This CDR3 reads CASTRGNEQYF. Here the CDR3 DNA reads TGCGCCAGCACCCGGGGGAACGAGCAGTACTTC.